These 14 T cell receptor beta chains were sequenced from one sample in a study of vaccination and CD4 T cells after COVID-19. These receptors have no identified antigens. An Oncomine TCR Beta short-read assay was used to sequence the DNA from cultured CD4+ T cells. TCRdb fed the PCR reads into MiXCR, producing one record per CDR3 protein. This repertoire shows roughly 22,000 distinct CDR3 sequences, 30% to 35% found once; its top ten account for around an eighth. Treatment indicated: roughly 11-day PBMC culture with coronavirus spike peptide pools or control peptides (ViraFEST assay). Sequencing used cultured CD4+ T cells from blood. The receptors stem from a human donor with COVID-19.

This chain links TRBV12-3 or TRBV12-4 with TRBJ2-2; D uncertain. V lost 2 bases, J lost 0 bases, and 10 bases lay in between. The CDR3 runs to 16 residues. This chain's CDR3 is CASSLTGGTNTGELFF. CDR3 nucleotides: TGTGCCAGCAGTTTAACCGGCGGCACGAACACCGGGGAGCTGTTTTTT.

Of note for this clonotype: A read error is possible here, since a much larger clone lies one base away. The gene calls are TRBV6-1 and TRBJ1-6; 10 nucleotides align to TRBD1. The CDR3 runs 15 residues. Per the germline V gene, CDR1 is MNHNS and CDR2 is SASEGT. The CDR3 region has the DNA TGTACCAGCAGAGGGACCGGGACAGGGGAATCACCCCTCCACTTT. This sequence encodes CTSRGTGTGESPLHF.

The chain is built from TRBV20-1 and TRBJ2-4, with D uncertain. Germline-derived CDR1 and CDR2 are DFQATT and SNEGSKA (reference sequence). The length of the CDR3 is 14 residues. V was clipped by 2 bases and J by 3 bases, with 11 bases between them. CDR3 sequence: CSARKQSGKNIQYF. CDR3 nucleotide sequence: TGCAGTGCTAGAAAGCAAAGTGGCAAAAACATTCAGTACTTC.

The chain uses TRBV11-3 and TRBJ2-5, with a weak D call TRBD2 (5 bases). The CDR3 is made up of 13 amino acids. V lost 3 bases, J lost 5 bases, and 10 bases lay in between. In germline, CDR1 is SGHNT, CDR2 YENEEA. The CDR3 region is CASSFGVAETQYF. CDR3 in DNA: TGTGCCAGCAGCTTCGGGGTGGCGGAGACCCAGTACTTC.

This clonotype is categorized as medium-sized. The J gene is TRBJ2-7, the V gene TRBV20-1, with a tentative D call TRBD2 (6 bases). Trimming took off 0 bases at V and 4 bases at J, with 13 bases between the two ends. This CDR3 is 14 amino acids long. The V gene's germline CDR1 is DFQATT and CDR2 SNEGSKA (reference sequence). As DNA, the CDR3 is TGCAGTGCTAGAGATCCGGCGGGGATATACGAGCAGTACTTC. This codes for CSARDPAGIYEQYF.

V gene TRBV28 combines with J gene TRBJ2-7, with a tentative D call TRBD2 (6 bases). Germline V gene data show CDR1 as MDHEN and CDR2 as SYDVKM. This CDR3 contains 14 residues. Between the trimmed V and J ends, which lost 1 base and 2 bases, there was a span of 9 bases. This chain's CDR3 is CASSLFRGTYEQYF. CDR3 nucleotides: TGTGCCAGCAGTTTATTTCGGGGGACCTACGAGCAGTACTTC.

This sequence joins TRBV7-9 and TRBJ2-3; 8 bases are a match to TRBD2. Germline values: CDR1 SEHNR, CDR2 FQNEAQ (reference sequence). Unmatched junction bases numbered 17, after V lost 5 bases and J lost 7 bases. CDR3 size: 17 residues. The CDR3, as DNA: TGTGCCAGCAGCATATTCCCGGGCAGCGGGGGTACCTATACGCAGTATTTT. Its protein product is CASSIFPGSGGTYTQYF.

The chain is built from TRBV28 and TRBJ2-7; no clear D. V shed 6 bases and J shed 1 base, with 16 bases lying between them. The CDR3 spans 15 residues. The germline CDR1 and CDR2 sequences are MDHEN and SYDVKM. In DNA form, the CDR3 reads TGTGCCAGCAGCCAGGCCCTTGGACGGTCCTACGAGCAGTACTTC. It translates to CASSQALGRSYEQYF.

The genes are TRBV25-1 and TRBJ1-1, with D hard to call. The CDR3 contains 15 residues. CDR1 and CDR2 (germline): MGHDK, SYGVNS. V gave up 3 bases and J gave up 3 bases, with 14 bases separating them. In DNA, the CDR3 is TGTGCCAGCAGTGACCCGGTAGCGGGGTACACTGAAGCTTTCTTT. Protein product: CASSDPVAGYTEAFF.

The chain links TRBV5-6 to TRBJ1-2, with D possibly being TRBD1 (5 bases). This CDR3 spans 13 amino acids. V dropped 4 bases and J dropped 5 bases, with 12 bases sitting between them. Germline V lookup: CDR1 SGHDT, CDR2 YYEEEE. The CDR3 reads CASSHDRKYGYTF. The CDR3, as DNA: TGTGCCAGCAGCCACGACAGAAAATATGGCTACACCTTC.

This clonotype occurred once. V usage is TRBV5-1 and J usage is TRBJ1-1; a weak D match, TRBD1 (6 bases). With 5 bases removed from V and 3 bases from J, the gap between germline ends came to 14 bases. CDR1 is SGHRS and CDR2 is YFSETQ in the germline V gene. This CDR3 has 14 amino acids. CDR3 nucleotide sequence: TGCGCCAGCAGTGGGGGCCAGGGCTACACTGAAGCTTTCTTT. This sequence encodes CASSGGQGYTEAFF.

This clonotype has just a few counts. DNA of the CDR3: TGTGCCACCAGTGATTTGAACGGAGGGCAAGAGACCCAGTACTTC. Its translation: CATSDLNGGQETQYF. The rearrangement joins TRBV24-1 to TRBJ2-5, with D maybe TRBD2 (6 bases). V lost 0 bases to trimming and J lost 2 bases, with 9 bases between them. In germline, CDR1 is KGHDR, CDR2 SFDVKD. CDR3 length: 15 amino acids.

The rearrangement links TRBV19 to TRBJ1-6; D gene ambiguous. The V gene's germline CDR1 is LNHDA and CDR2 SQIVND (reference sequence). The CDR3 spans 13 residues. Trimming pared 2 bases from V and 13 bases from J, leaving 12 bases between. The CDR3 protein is CASSISGPLPLHF. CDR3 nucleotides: TGTGCCAGTAGTATATCGGGCCCTCTCCCCCTCCACTTT.

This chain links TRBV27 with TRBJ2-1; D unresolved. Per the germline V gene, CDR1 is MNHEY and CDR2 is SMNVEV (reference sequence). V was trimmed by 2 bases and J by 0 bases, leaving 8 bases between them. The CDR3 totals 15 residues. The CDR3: CASSLRPSSYNEQFF. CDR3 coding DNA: TGTGCCAGCAGTTTACGGCCGAGCTCCTACAATGAGCAGTTCTTC.